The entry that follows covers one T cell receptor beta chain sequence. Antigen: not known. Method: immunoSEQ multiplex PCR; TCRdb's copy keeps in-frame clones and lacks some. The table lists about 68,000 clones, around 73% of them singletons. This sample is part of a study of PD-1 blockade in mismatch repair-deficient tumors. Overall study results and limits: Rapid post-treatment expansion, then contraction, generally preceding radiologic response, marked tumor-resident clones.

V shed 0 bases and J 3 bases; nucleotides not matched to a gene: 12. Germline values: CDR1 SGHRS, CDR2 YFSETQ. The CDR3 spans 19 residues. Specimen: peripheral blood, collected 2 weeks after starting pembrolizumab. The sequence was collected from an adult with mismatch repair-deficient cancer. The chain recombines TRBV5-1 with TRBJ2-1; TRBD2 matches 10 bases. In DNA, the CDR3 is TGCGCCAGCAGCTTGGCCCTAACTCTAGCGGGAGAGTACTACAATGAGCAGTTCTTC. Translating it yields CASSLALTLAGEYYNEQFF.